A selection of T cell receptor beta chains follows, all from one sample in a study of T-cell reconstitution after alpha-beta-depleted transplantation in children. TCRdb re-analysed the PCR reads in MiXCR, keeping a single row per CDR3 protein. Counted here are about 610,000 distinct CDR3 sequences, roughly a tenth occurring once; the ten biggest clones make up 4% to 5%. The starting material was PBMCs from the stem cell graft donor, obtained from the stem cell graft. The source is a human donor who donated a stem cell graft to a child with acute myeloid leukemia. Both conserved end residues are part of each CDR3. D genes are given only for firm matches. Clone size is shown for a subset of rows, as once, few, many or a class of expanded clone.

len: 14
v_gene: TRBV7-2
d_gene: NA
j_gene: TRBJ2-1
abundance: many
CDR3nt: TGTGCCAGCAGCTTCGGACCACAATACAATGAGCAGTTCTTC
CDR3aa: CASSFGPQYNEQFF

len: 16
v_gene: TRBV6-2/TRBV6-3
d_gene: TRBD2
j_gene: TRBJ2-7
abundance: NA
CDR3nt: TGTGCCAGCAGTTATGTCCCAGCGGGGACTTACTACGAGCAGTACTTC
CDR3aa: CASSYVPAGTYYEQYF

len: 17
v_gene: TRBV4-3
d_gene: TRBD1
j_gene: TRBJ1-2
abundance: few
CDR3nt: TGCGCCAGCAGCCCTCCCGGGGGGCAGGGGGCGGCGGACGGCTACACCTTC
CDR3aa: CASSPPGGQGAADGYTF

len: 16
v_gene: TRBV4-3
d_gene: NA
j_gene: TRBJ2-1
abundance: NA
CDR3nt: TGCGCCAGCAGCCAAGAATACGGGGGCGCGGTCAATGAGCAGTTCTTC
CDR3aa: CASSQEYGGAVNEQFF

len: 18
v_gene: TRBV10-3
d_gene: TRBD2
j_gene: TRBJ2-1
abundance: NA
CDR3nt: TGTGCCATCAGTGATAAGAGACTAGCGGGAGTTCAATACAATGAGCAGTTCTTC
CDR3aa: CAISDKRLAGVQYNEQFF

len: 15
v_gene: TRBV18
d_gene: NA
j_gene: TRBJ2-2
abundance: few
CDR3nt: TGTGCCAGCTCACCAGGGACCCCGAACACCGGGGAGCTGTTTTTT
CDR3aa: CASSPGTPNTGELFF

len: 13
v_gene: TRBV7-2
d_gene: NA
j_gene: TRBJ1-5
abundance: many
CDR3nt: TGTGCCAGCAGCATCCGGGACGATCAGCCCCAGCATTTT
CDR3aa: CASSIRDDQPQHF

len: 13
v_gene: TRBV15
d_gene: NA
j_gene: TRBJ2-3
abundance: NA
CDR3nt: TGTGCCACCAGCAGAGATAACACAGATACGCAGTATTTT
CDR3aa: CATSRDNTDTQYF

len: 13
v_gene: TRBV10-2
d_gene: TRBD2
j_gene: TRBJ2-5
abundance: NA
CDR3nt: TGCGCCAGCAGCGGCGGGAGGGCCGAGACCCAGTACTTC
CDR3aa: CASSGGRAETQYF

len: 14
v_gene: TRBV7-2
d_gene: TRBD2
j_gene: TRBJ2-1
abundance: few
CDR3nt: TGTGCCAGCACTCGTCCTAGCGGGAAGAATGAGCAGTTCTTC
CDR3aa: CASTRPSGKNEQFF

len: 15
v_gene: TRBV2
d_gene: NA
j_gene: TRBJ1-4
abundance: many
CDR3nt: TGTGCCAGCAGTGTGGAACAGGCAACTAATGAAAAACTGTTTTTT
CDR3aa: CASSVEQATNEKLFF